Listed here are 2 T cell receptor beta chains from one sample, sequenced in a study of cytomegalovirus exposure and HLA in healthy donors. Only in-frame clones appear in the TCRdb table, and some are missing; sequencing was by immunoSEQ multiplex PCR. The sample includes roughly 120,000 clones, about 82% seen only once; the top ten take roughly 5%. Sequencing was done on a sample of PBMCs. The receptors were gathered from a man between 18 and 35 years old in good health and CMV-seronegative.

This rearrangement joins TRBV5-1 to TRBJ1-1, with 7 bases aligning to TRBD1. From germline, CDR1 is SGHRS and CDR2 YFSETQ. This CDR3 has 17 residues. The V and J ends lost 0 bases and 0 bases, in that order; junction bases with no gene match: 8. The CDR3 sequence is CASSLDQGGSVNTEAFF. In nucleotides, the CDR3 is TGCGCCAGCAGCTTGGATCAGGGGGGATCGGTGAACACTGAAGCTTTCTTT.

The V and J genes are TRBV5-4 and TRBJ2-1; TRBD1 might be the D (6 bases). Per the germline V gene, CDR1 is SGHNT and CDR2 is YYREEE (reference sequence). CDR3 size: 17 residues. The V end lost 0 bases, the J end lost 3 bases, and 16 bases lay between the germline ends. The CDR3 spells CASSLATRRGSYNEQFF. The CDR3 nucleotides are TGTGCCAGCAGCTTGGCCACTCGCAGGGGAAGCTACAATGAGCAGTTCTTC.